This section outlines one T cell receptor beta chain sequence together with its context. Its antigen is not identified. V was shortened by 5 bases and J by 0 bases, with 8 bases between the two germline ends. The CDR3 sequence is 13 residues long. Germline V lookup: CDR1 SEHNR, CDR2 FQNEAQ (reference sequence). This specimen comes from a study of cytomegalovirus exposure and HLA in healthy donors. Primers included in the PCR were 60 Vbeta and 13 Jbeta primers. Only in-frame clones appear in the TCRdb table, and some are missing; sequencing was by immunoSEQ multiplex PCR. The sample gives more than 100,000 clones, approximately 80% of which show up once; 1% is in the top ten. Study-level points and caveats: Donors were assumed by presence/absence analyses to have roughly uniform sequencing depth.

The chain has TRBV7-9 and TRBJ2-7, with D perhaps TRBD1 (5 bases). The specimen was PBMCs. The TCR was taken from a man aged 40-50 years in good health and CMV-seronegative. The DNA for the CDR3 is TGTGCCAGCAGCGGACAAGTCTCCTACGAGCAGTACTTC. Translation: CASSGQVSYEQYF.